The TCR beta chain described here comes from a study of T-cell reconstitution after alpha-beta-depleted transplantation in children. This clonotype was detected only a few times. Antigen: not known. Study results and caveats: About two months after transplant, alpha-beta T cells reportedly came from several hundred expanded graft clones. By one year post-transplant, T-cell counts and diversity largely arose from T cells that were newly produced. Surviving thymic progenitors and recipient T cells were the source of high TCRbeta diversity at day 60 in some patients.

Preparation of the TCRbeta library was carried out with unique molecular identifiers. Via MiXCR, TCRdb re-called the PCR reads, giving one row per CDR3 protein. The data hold hundreds of thousands of distinct CDR3 sequences, with around 13% observed a single time. Germline V gene lookup returns CDR1 SGHDN and CDR2 FVKESK. This CDR3 comprises 15 residues. The V and J ends lost 3 bases and 4 bases respectively, with 13 bases between them. This TCR derives from a girl aged 2 to 9 with congenital amegakaryocytic thrombocytopenia, due to receive a stem cell transplant. The sequences come from PBMCs, collected before TCRalphabeta/CD19-depleted stem cell transplant. This chain connects TRBV14 to TRBJ1-5; D unclear. The CDR3 DNA follows: TGTGCCAGCAGCCACAAGCCAGTGGGAAATCAGCCCCAGCATTTT. Amino acid sequence: CASSHKPVGNQPQHF.